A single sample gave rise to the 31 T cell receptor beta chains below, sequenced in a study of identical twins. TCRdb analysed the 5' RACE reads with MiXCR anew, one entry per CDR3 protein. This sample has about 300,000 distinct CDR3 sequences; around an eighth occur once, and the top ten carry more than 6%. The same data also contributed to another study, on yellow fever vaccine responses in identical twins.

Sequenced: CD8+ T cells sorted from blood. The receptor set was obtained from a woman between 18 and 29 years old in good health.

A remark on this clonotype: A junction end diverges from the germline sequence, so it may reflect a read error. CDR3 DNA: TGCAGCATTGAACAGGGGGATCGTGCCGGGGAGCTGTTTTTT. As protein: CSIEQGDRAGELFF. This chain connects TRBV29-1 to TRBJ2-2, with TRBD1 matching over 8 bases. CDR3 length equals 14 residues. Germline V gene lookup returns CDR1 SQVTM and CDR2 ANQGSEA.

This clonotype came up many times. The CDR3 sequence: CASSLDGNEQYF. The CDR3 DNA sequence: TGTGCCAGCAGTTTAGACGGGAACGAGCAGTACTTC. The chain carries TRBV28 and TRBJ2-7; D is possibly TRBD2 (5 bases). The CDR3 consists of 12 residues. In germline, CDR1 is MDHEN, CDR2 SYDVKM. Trimming stripped 2 bases from V and 5 bases from J, with 7 bases between.

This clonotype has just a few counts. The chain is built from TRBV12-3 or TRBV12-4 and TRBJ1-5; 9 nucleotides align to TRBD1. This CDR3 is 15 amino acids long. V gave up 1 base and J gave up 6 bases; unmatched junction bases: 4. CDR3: CASSLGRTGAQPQHF. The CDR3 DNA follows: TGTGCCAGCAGTTTAGGGAGGACAGGGGCTCAGCCCCAGCATTTT.

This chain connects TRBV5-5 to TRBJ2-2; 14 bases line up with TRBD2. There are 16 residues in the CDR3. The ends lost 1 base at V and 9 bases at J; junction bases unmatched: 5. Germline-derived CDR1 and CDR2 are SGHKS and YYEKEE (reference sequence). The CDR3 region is CASSLTGLAGDRELFF. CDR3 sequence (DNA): TGTGCCAGCAGCTTGACGGGACTAGCGGGAGACCGGGAGCTGTTTTTT.

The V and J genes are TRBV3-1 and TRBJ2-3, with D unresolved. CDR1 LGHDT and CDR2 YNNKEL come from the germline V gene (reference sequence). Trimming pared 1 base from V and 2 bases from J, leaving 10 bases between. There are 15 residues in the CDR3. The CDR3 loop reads CASSQGREPTDTQYF. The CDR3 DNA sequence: TGTGCCAGCAGCCAAGGGAGAGAACCCACAGATACGCAGTATTTT.

The CDR3 DNA sequence: TGTGCCAGCAGTTTCGCAGGGGGCGGGGAGACCCAGTACTTC. Amino acids: CASSFAGGGETQYF. The genes are TRBV28 and TRBJ2-5; 8 nucleotides agree with TRBD1. Per the germline V gene, CDR1 is MDHEN and CDR2 is SYDVKM. Trimming took 3 bases from V and 5 from J; bases not matched to a gene: 5. The CDR3 contains 14 residues.

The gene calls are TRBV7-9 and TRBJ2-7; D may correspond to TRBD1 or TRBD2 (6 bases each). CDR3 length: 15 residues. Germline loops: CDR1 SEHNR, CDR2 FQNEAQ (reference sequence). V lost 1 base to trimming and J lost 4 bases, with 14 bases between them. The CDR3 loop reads CASSLVGGGFYEQYF. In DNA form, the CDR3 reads TGTGCCAGCAGCTTAGTTGGAGGGGGTTTTTACGAGCAGTACTTC.

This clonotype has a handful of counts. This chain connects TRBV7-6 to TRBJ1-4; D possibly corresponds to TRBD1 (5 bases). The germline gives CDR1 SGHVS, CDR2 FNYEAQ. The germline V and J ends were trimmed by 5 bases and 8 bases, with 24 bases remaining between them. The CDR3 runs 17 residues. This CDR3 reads CASSGEGPRRGGEKLFF. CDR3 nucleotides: TGTGCCAGCAGCGGTGAGGGGCCTCGAAGGGGAGGCGAAAAACTGTTTTTT.

CDR3 nucleotides: TGCAGTGCTAGAGACCCGATCTTCAGACAGGGGATCAATGAGCAGTTCTTC. This gives the protein CSARDPIFRQGINEQFF. The chain uses TRBV20-1 and TRBJ2-1; 8 nucleotides line up with TRBD1. The junction had 13 bases not matched to a gene; V was cut back by 0 bases and J by 6 bases. The germline CDR1 and CDR2 sequences are DFQATT and SNEGSKA (reference sequence). The length of the CDR3 is 17 residues.

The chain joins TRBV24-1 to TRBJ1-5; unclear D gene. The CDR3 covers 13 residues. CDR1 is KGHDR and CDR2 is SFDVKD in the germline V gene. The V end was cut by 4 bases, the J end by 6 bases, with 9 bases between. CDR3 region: CATSEDGVQPQHF. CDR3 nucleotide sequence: TGTGCCACCAGTGAAGACGGGGTTCAGCCCCAGCATTTT.

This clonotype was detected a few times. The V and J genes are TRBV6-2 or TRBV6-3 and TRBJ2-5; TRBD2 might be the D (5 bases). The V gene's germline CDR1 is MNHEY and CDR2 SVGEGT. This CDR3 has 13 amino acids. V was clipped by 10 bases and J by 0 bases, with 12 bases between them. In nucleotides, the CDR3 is TGTGCCATCCGACTGGACTACCAAGAGACCCAGTACTTC. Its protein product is CAIRLDYQETQYF.

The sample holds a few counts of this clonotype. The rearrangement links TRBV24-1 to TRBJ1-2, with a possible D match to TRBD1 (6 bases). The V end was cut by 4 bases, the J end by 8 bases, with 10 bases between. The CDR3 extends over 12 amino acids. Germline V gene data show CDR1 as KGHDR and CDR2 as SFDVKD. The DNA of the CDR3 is TGTGCCACCAGTGACCAGGACAGCGGCTACACCTTC. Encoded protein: CATSDQDSGYTF.

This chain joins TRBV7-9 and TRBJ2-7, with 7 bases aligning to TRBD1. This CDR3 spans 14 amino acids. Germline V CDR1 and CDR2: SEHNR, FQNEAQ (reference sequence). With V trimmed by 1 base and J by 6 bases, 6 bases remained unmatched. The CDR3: CASSLGAGGGEQYF. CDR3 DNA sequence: TGTGCCAGCAGCTTAGGGGCAGGGGGTGGCGAGCAGTACTTC.

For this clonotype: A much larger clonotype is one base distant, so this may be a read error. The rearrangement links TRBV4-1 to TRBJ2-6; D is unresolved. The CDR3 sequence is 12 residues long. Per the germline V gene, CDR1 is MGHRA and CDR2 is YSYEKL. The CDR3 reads CTSSHPGDVLTF. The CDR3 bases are TGCACCAGCAGCCACCCTGGGGACGTCCTGACTTTC.

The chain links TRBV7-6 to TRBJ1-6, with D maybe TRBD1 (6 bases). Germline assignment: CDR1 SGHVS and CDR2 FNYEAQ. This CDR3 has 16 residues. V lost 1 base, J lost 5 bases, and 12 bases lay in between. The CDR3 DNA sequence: TGTGCCAGCAGCTTAGAGGGGGGCCGAGATAATTCACCCCTCCACTTT. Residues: CASSLEGGRDNSPLHF.

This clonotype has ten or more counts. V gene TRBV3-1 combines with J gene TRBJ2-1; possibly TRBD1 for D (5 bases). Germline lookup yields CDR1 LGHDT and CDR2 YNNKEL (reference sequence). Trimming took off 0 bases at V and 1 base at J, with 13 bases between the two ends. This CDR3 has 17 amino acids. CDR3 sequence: CASSQDPRGRSYNEQFF. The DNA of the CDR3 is TGTGCCAGCAGCCAAGATCCTAGGGGTAGGTCCTACAATGAGCAGTTCTTC.

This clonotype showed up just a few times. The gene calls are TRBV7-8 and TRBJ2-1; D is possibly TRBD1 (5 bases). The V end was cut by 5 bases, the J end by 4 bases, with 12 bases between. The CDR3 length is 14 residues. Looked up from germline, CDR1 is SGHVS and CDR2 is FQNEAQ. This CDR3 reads CASSLTQDYNEQFF. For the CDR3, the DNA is TGTGCCAGCAGCCTAACACAGGATTACAATGAGCAGTTCTTC.

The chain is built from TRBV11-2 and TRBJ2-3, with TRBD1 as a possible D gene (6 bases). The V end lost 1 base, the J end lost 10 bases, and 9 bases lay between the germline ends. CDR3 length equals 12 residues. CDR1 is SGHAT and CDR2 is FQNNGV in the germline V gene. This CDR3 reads CASSLGQVPQYF. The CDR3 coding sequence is TGTGCCAGCAGCTTAGGACAGGTTCCGCAGTATTTT.

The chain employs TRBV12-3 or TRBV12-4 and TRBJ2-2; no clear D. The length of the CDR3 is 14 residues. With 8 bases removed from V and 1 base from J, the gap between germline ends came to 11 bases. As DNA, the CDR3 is TGTGCCAGCTATCTAGAGCGGAACACCGGGGAGCTGTTTTTT. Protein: CASYLERNTGELFF.

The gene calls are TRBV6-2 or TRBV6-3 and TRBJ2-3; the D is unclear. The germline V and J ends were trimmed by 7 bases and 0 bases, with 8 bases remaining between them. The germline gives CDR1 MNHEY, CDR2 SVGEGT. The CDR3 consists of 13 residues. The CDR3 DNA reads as TGTGCCAGCATTGGCGGTAGCACAGATACGCAGTATTTT. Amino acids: CASIGGSTDTQYF.

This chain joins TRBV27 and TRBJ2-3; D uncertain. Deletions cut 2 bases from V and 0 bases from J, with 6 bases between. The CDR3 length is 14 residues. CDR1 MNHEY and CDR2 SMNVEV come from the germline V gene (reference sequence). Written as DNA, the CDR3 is TGTGCCAGCAGTTTAATGAGGAGCACAGATACGCAGTATTTT. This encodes CASSLMRSTDTQYF.

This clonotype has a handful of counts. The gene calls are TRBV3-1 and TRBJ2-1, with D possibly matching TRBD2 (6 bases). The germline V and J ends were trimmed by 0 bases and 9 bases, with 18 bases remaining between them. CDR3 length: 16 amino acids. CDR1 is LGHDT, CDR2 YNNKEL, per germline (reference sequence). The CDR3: CASSQDRGSGFSEQFF. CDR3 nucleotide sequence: TGTGCCAGCAGCCAAGATCGGGGGTCGGGATTCAGTGAGCAGTTCTTC.

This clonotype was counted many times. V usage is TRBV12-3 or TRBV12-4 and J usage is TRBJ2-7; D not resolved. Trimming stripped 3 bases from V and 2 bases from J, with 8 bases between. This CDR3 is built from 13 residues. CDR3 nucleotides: TGTGCCAGCAGTTTTGGGCACACCTACGAGCAGTACTTC. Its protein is CASSFGHTYEQYF.

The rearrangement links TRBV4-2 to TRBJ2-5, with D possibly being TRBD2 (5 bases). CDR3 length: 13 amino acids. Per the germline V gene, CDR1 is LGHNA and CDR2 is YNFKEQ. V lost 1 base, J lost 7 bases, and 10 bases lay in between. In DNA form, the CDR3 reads TGTGCCAGCAGCCAAGGGCAGGCGGGGACCCAGTACTTC. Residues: CASSQGQAGTQYF.

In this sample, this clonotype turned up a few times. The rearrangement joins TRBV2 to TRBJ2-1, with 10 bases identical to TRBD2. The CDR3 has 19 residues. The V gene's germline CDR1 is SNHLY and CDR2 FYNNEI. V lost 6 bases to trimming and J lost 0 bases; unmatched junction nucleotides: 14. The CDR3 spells CASRGTSDRGFSSYNEQFF. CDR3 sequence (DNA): TGTGCCAGCAGGGGGACTAGCGACAGGGGCTTTAGCTCCTACAATGAGCAGTTCTTC.

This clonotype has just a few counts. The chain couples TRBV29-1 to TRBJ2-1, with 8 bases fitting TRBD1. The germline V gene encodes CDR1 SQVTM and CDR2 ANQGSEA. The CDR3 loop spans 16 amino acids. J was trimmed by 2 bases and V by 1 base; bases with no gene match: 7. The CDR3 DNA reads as TGCAGCGTTGAAGGCACAGGGGGTCAAGCCTACAATGAGCAGTTCTTC. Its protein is CSVEGTGGQAYNEQFF.

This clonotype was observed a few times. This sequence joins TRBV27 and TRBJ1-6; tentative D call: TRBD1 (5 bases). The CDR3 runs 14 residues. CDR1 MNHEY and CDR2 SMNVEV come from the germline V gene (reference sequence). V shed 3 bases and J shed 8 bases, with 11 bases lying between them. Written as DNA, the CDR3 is TGTGCCAGCAGTTTGAGGGGAGAGTATTCACCCCTCCACTTT. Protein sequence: CASSLRGEYSPLHF.

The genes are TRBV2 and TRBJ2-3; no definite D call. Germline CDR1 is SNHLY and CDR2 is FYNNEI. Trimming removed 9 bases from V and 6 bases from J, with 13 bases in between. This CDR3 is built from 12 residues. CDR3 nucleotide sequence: TGTGCCAGTTTGCAGTCCTCGGATACGCAGTATTTT. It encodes CASLQSSDTQYF.

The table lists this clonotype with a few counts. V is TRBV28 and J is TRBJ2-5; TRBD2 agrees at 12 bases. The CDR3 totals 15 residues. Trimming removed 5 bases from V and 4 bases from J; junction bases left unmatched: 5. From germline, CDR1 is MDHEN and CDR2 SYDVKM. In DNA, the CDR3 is TGTGCCAGCAGTCCTCTAGCGGGGGGGCCAGAGACCCAGTACTTC. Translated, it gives CASSPLAGGPETQYF. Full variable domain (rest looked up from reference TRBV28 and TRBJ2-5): DVKVTQSSRYLVKRTGEKVFLECVQDMDHENMFWYRQDPGLGLRLIYFSYDVKMKEKGDIPEGYSVSREKKERFSLILESASTNQTSMYLCASSPLAGGPETQYFGPGTRLLVL.

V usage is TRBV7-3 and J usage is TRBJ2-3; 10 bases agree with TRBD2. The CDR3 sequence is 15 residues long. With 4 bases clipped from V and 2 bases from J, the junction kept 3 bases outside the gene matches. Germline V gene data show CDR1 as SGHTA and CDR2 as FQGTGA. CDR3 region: CASSSGTSDTDTQYF. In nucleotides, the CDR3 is TGTGCCAGCAGCTCCGGGACTAGCGACACAGATACGCAGTATTTT.

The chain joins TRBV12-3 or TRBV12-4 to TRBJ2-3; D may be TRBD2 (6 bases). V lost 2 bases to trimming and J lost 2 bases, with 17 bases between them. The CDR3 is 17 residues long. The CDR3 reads CASSLLPEERVTDTQYF. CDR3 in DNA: TGTGCCAGCAGTTTACTTCCGGAGGAGCGGGTCACAGATACGCAGTATTTT.